The 23 T cell receptor beta chains reported below all come from one sample, sequenced in a study of low-dose radiotherapy and immunotherapy resistance in tumors. TRAV- and TRBV-specific primers, spanning alpha and beta chains, primed first-strand cDNA. PCR amplification of the TCRs was performed with Phusion for 20 PCR cycles, and it relied on a constant-region primer together with a V-primer adapter. In TCRdb, the reads were re-called with MiXCR into one record per CDR3 protein. Of about 7,300 distinct CDR3 sequences listed, 70% to 85% are singletons. Source of these receptors: a human donor with advanced metastatic prostate, ovarian, gallbladder or colorectal cancer (not recorded which). This table probably holds off-target reads from a library built for another chain.

This chain uses TRBV5-1 with TRBJ2-3, with TRBD2 matching over 15 bases. Unmatched junction bases numbered 8, after V lost 3 bases and J lost 6 bases. Germline loops: CDR1 SGHRS, CDR2 YFSETQ. This CDR3 has 17 residues. CDR3 amino acids: CASSSPSGLAGGDTQYF. DNA for the CDR3: TGCGCCAGCAGCTCCCCCTCGGGACTAGCGGGGGGCGATACGCAGTATTTT.

As DNA, the CDR3 is TGTGCCAGCAGCACCGGAGAGCGCAGGGGGCGCGGGGCGGAGACCCAGTACTTC. Translation gives CASSTGERRGRGAETQYF. The J gene is TRBJ2-5, the V gene TRBV21-1; no DNA check was done on the table's D call, TRBD1. TRBV21-1 is given as a pseudogene. The CDR3 length is 18 residues.

V usage is TRBV7-6 and J usage is TRBJ2-3; a weak D match, TRBD2 (5 bases). The germline V gene has CDR1 SGHVS and CDR2 FNYEAQ. Trimming removed 0 bases at V and 3 bases at J, with 7 bases between. This CDR3 comprises 14 residues. Here the CDR3 DNA reads TGTGCCAGCAGCTTAGCCGAGGGTACAGATACGCAGTATTTT. Translated: CASSLAEGTDTQYF.

The chain employs TRBV12-3 or TRBV12-4 and TRBJ2-7; D gene unclear. The CDR3 contains 14 residues. V lost 1 base and J 3 bases, leaving 10 bases between the germline ends. The CDR3: CASSLVEISYEQYF. The DNA of the CDR3 is TGTGCCAGCAGTTTAGTGGAGATCAGCTACGAGCAGTACTTC.

As DNA, the CDR3 is TGTGCCACCAGCAGAGTCACAGGGAGTCAGCCCCAGCATTTT. Protein product: CATSRVTGSQPQHF. The chain combines TRBV15 with TRBJ1-5; maybe TRBD1 (6 bases). Per germline, CDR1 LNHNV and CDR2 YYDKDF (reference sequence). The CDR3 loop spans 14 amino acids. V lost 1 base and J 6 bases, leaving 10 bases between the germline ends.

This chain uses TRBV12-5 with TRBJ2-2, with D unresolved. This CDR3 is 14 amino acids long. Deletions cut 0 bases from V and 6 bases from J, with 8 bases between. CDR1 and CDR2 (germline): LGHNT, FRNRAP. In DNA form, the CDR3 reads TGTGCTAGTGGTTTGGTACCAGGATCCGGGGAGCTGTTTTTT. The encoded protein is CASGLVPGSGELFF.

The chain has TRBV7-9 and TRBJ2-6; D unclear. Germline loops: CDR1 SEHNR, CDR2 FQNEAQ (reference sequence). V was cut by 6 bases and J by 2 bases, with 8 bases left in between. The CDR3 runs 14 residues. Here the CDR3 reads CASRGSAGANVLTF. Here the CDR3 DNA reads TGTGCCAGCAGAGGGTCGGCTGGGGCCAACGTCCTGACTTTC.

V is TRBV11-2 and J is TRBJ1-5; D gene ambiguous. The ends were cut back, 8 bases at V and 4 bases at J, with 9 bases in the middle. The CDR3 sequence is 12 residues long. The germline gives CDR1 SGHAT, CDR2 FQNNGV. The CDR3 sequence is CASGNLNQPQHF. The CDR3, as DNA: TGTGCCAGCGGCAATTTAAATCAGCCCCAGCATTTT.

The V call is TRBV28, the J call TRBJ2-5; D could derive from TRBD1 or TRBD2 (6 bases each). V lost 1 base, J lost 2 bases, and 11 bases lay in between. This CDR3 region has 15 residues. CDR1 is MDHEN and CDR2 is SYDVKM in the germline V gene. The CDR3 region is CASSLFRGGQETQYF. The CDR3 bases are TGTGCCAGCAGTTTATTCAGGGGAGGTCAAGAGACCCAGTACTTC.

The chain combines TRBV14 with TRBJ2-7; D possibly matches TRBD1 or TRBD2 (5 bases each). The germline V and J ends were trimmed by 0 bases and 4 bases, with 7 bases remaining between them. The CDR3 sequence is 13 residues long. CDR1 SGHDN and CDR2 FVKESK come from the germline V gene. Here the CDR3 reads CASSQERGYEQYF. CDR3 DNA sequence: TGTGCCAGCAGCCAAGAGAGGGGATACGAGCAGTACTTC.

The V call is TRBV6-2 or TRBV6-3, the J call TRBJ2-7; maybe TRBD1 (5 bases). V lost 8 bases, J lost 2 bases, and 13 bases lay in between. Germline CDR1 MNHEY, CDR2 SVGEGT. This CDR3 is 13 amino acids long. CDR3 DNA: TGTGCCAGCGAAGGGGATAGGACCTACGAGCAGTACTTC. Translated: CASEGDRTYEQYF.

The rearrangement links TRBV5-1 to TRBJ2-3; 15 nucleotides agree with TRBD2. This CDR3 is built from 18 residues. V lost 0 bases to trimming and J lost 2 bases; unmatched junction nucleotides: 4. The V gene's germline CDR1 is SGHRS and CDR2 YFSETQ. The CDR3 nucleotides are TGCGCCAGCAGCTTGGAGCGGACTAGCGGGGGGGACACAGATACGCAGTATTTT. This sequence encodes CASSLERTSGGDTDTQYF. The full variable domain, in which reference TRBV5-1 and TRBJ2-3 provide the parts outside the CDR3, is KAGVTQTPRYLIKTRGQQVTLSCSPISGHRSVSWYQQTPGQGLQFLFEYFSETQRNKGNFPGRFSGRQFSNSRSEMNVSTLELGDSALYLCASSLERTSGGDTDTQYFGPGTRLTVL.

The chain links TRBV5-4 to TRBJ2-3; D might be TRBD1 or TRBD2, each matching 5 bases. This CDR3 has 15 amino acids. Germline V lookup: CDR1 SGHNT, CDR2 YYREEE (reference sequence). V lost 3 bases and J 4 bases, leaving 15 bases between the germline ends. CDR3 DNA: TGTGCCAGCAGCTCCGCTACCGGGGCCGCAGATACGCAGTATTTT. Its translation is CASSSATGAADTQYF.

The J gene is TRBJ2-3, the V gene TRBV12-3 or TRBV12-4; 9 positions agree with TRBD2. J lost 2 bases, V lost 7 bases, and 7 bases had no gene match. This CDR3 is built from 15 residues. CDR3 protein: CASTFQRGDTDTQYF. CDR3 DNA sequence: TGTGCCAGCACCTTCCAGCGGGGGGACACAGATACGCAGTATTTT.

The V call is TRBV11-2, the J call TRBJ2-1; D ambiguous. Germline V gives CDR1 SGHAT, CDR2 FQNNGV. Between the trimmed V and J ends, which lost 0 bases and 5 bases, there was a span of 5 bases. The CDR3 is 13 amino acids. The CDR3 sequence is CASSLDRNNEQFF. Here the CDR3 DNA reads TGTGCCAGCAGCTTAGATCGGAACAATGAGCAGTTCTTC.

This clonotype came up once. This chain links TRBV6-1 with TRBJ1-1; 7 nucleotides align to TRBD1. This CDR3 is built from 16 residues. V shed 5 bases, J shed 1 base, and the junction held 10 bases outside the gene matches. From germline, CDR1 is MNHNS and CDR2 SASEGT. CDR3 in amino acids: CASSSPTGSGNTEAFF. The CDR3 nucleotides read TGTGCCAGCAGTTCCCCGACAGGGTCTGGGAACACTGAAGCTTTCTTT.

The V call is TRBV27, the J call TRBJ1-2; 10 bases match TRBD1. V lost 7 bases to trimming and J lost 8 bases; unmatched junction nucleotides: 7. The CDR3 sequence is 13 residues long. Germline V CDR1 and CDR2: MNHEY, SMNVEV (reference sequence). The CDR3 DNA sequence: TGTGCCAGCACCAACAGGGGACAGGGGGGCTACACCTTC. Amino acids: CASTNRGQGGYTF.

The rearrangement joins TRBV10-3 to TRBJ2-3; perhaps D is TRBD1 or TRBD2 (5 bases each). This CDR3 has 15 residues. Per germline, CDR1 ENHRY and CDR2 SYGVKD. Between the trimmed V and J ends, which lost 3 bases and 3 bases, there was a span of 13 bases. The CDR3 protein is CAISEGGGTTDTQYF. The CDR3 nucleotides are TGTGCCATCAGTGAAGGTGGGGGAACGACAGATACGCAGTATTTT.

A note on this clonotype: The limits of the CDR3 on the DNA are not certain, so only TCRdb's listed CDR3 is given. This chain connects TRBV6-5 to TRBJ2-2; the D call TRBD1 from the table was never checked on the DNA. In germline, CDR1 is MNHEY, CDR2 SVGAGI. 15 amino acids form the CDR3, both terminal residues included. The CDR3 is CASSRGSFAGELFFF.

The chain uses TRBV20-1 and TRBJ2-5, with no clear D. Germline V lookup: CDR1 DFQATT, CDR2 SNEGSKA (reference sequence). The CDR3 consists of 11 residues. The germline V and J ends were trimmed by 2 bases and 2 bases, with 3 bases remaining between them. The CDR3 spells CSARNQETQYF. The CDR3 coding sequence is TGCAGTGCTAGAAATCAAGAGACCCAGTACTTC.

DNA for the CDR3: TGCGCCAGCAGCCAAGGAACAGACAGGGCCTACGAGCAGTACTTC. This gives the protein CASSQGTDRAYEQYF. The chain joins TRBV4-1 to TRBJ2-7; the match to TRBD1 covers 7 bases. The CDR3 covers 15 residues. V was clipped by 1 base and J by 2 bases; unmatched bases: 5. CDR1 and CDR2 (germline): MGHRA, YSYEKL.

J is TRBJ2-5 and V is TRBV9, with 7 bases fitting TRBD1. With V trimmed by 0 bases and J by 5 bases, 4 bases remained unmatched. The length of the CDR3 is 14 residues. CDR1 and CDR2 (germline): SGDLS, YYNGEE. The CDR3 spells CASSVGSRGETQYF. CDR3 sequence (DNA): TGTGCCAGCAGCGTAGGATCCAGGGGGGAGACCCAGTACTTC.

The V call is TRBV12-3 or TRBV12-4, the J call TRBJ2-7; no definite D call. The CDR3 length is 12 residues. V was pared by 3 bases and J by 3 bases, with 6 bases between. CDR3 DNA sequence: TGTGCCAGCAGTTTGAAGGGCTACGAGCAGTACTTC. Amino acids: CASSLKGYEQYF.